These 29 T cell receptor beta chains were all obtained from the same sample, sequenced in a study of early T cells in non-severe SARS-CoV-2 infection. One entry per CDR3 protein, called by TCRdb with MiXCR from the 5' RACE reads. The sample yields 50,000 to 65,000 distinct CDR3 sequences, roughly 18% seen once. Sequencing used whole blood, obtained at baseline. The source of these receptors is an adult who was a healthcare worker with PCR-confirmed SARS-CoV-2 infection or an uninfected control (not recorded which).

This clonotype showed up just a few times. The genes are TRBV29-1 and TRBJ1-2; the D is unclear. V lost 0 bases to trimming and J lost 6 bases, with 11 bases between them. CDR1 is SQVTM, CDR2 ANQGSEA, per germline. The CDR3 has 13 amino acids. The CDR3 nucleotides are TGCAGCGTTGAAGATCTAGGAGGGAATGGCTACACCTTC. Translating it yields CSVEDLGGNGYTF. Filled out from reference TRBV29-1 and TRBJ1-2, the complete variable domain reads SAVISQKPSRDICQRGTSLTIQCQVDSQVTMMFWYRQQPGQSLTLIATANQGSEATYESGFVIDKFPISRPNLTFSTLTVSNMSPEDSSIYLCSVEDLGGNGYTFGSGTRLTVV.

By share, this clonotype ranks as medium-sized. The J gene is TRBJ2-1, the V gene TRBV28, with D perhaps matching TRBD1 (6 bases). The germline gives CDR1 MDHEN, CDR2 SYDVKM. The V gene lost 6 bases and the J gene lost 8 bases, with 23 bases spanning the gap. The CDR3 contains 16 residues. The CDR3 reads CASSPFLGYRVDEQFF. The CDR3 DNA sequence: TGTGCCAGCAGCCCTTTCCTTGGGTACAGGGTGGATGAGCAGTTCTTC.

This clonotype was recorded at least ten times. The rearrangement links TRBV5-1 to TRBJ2-7, with a weak D call TRBD2 (5 bases). V shed 2 bases and J shed 5 bases, with 14 bases lying between them. Germline CDR1 SGHRS, CDR2 YFSETQ. The CDR3 is made up of 14 amino acids. The CDR3, as DNA: TGCGCCAGCAGCTTCTCGGGAACAGCCAACGAGCAGTACTTC. It codes for CASSFSGTANEQYF. Variable domain in full (rest from reference TRBV5-1 and TRBJ2-7): KAGVTQTPRYLIKTRGQQVTLSCSPISGHRSVSWYQQTPGQGLQFLFEYFSETQRNKGNFPGRFSGRQFSNSRSEMNVSTLELGDSALYLCASSFSGTANEQYFGPGTRLTVT.

Note on this clonotype: The junction does not match germline at one end; this may be a read error. The chain carries TRBV7-2 and TRBJ1-1; 7 bases align to TRBD1. Germline V gene sequence: CDR1 SGHTA, CDR2 FQGNSA. The CDR3 length is 17 residues. CDR3 in amino acids: CVSSPGIRGARGTEAFF. The CDR3 DNA is TGTGTCAGCAGCCCGGGTATCAGGGGGGCGAGGGGCACTGAAGCTTTCTTT.

This clonotype was seen more than once but under ten times. The J gene is TRBJ2-4, the V gene TRBV27; TRBD2 might be the D (6 bases). The CDR3 has 16 amino acids. V was pared by 2 bases and J by 0 bases, with 11 bases between. The V gene's germline CDR1 is MNHEY and CDR2 SMNVEV (reference sequence). This CDR3 is CASSLSTGLAKNIQYF. Here the CDR3 DNA reads TGTGCCAGCAGTTTAAGTACGGGACTAGCCAAAAACATTCAGTACTTC.

Turning to this clonotype: Compared with germline, one end of the junction differs, possibly owing to a read error. The chain couples TRBV4-2 to TRBJ2-7; 7 nucleotides match TRBD1. The CDR3 totals 13 residues. Germline-derived CDR1 and CDR2 are LGHNA and YNFKEQ. Here the CDR3 DNA reads TGTGCCAGCAGCCAAGAGGTTGACCTGCAGGGGGACTTC. Its translation: CASSQEVDLQGDF.

This clonotype has a handful of counts. The J gene is TRBJ1-4, the V gene TRBV7-9, with D unresolved. In germline, CDR1 is SEHNR, CDR2 FQNEAQ (reference sequence). The ends were cut back, 3 bases at V and 8 bases at J, with 10 bases in the middle. This CDR3 is 13 amino acids long. The CDR3 coding sequence is TGTGCCAGCAGCTTTTCCCAAGGGGAAAAACTGTTTTTT. It is translated as CASSFSQGEKLFF.

This clonotype has a count of ten or more. This chain joins TRBV5-4 and TRBJ2-3; D is uncertain. Germline CDR1 and CDR2: SGHNT and YYREEE (reference sequence). Trimming took off 0 bases at V and 5 bases at J, with 10 bases between the two ends. The CDR3 contains 14 residues. This CDR3 reads CASSLETNEDTQYF. CDR3 sequence (DNA): TGTGCCAGCAGCTTGGAAACTAACGAAGATACGCAGTATTTT.

This clonotype was counted at least ten times. The chain uses TRBV7-8 and TRBJ2-3; TRBD2 is a possible D gene (6 bases). This CDR3 region has 13 residues. Germline CDR1 reads SGHVS; CDR2 reads FQNEAQ. Trimming removed 5 bases from V and 9 bases from J, with 15 bases in between. As DNA, the CDR3 is TGTGCCAGCAGCGTCCCTAGCGTCGAAACGCAGTATTTT. It is translated as CASSVPSVETQYF.

The chain combines TRBV6-5 with TRBJ1-1; the D gene is possibly TRBD1 (5 bases). The germline V gene encodes CDR1 MNHEY and CDR2 SVGAGI. The CDR3 contains 15 residues. The germline V and J ends were trimmed by 0 bases and 0 bases, with 8 bases remaining between them. In DNA, the CDR3 is TGTGCCAGCAGTTACTCAGGGGCAGTGAACACTGAAGCTTTCTTT. Protein: CASSYSGAVNTEAFF.

This rearrangement joins TRBV7-8 to TRBJ2-2, with 8 bases fitting TRBD2. CDR1 SGHVS and CDR2 FQNEAQ come from the germline V gene. The CDR3 is 15 residues long. V lost 4 bases to trimming and J lost 5 bases; unmatched junction nucleotides: 6. For the CDR3, the DNA is TGTGCCAGCAGCTCGGGACTAGTGGGTACCGGGGAGCTGTTTTTT. It is translated as CASSSGLVGTGELFF.

The DNA for the CDR3 is TGTGCCAGCAGGCTGAGGGGTCAGTACGCCTACGAGCAGTACTTC. This translates into CASRLRGQYAYEQYF. This sequence joins TRBV6-6 and TRBJ2-7; possibly TRBD1 or TRBD2 for D (5 bases each). Germline V gene lookup returns CDR1 MNHNY and CDR2 SVGAGI (reference sequence). V dropped 6 bases and J dropped 2 bases, with 17 bases sitting between them. The CDR3 length is 15 residues.

This clonotype was counted at least ten times. J is TRBJ2-5 and V is TRBV12-3 or TRBV12-4, with TRBD2 matching over 10 bases. The CDR3 loop spans 14 amino acids. Trimming cost V 10 bases and J 5 bases; bases outside gene matches: 10. In DNA, the CDR3 is TGTGCCACCCAACCTCTAGCGGGGGTGGAGACCCAGTACTTC. Residues: CATQPLAGVETQYF.

Many counts were recorded for this clonotype. V and J are TRBV6-1 and TRBJ1-3; the D gene is possibly TRBD1 (5 bases). The CDR3 extends over 14 amino acids. V was pared by 4 bases and J by 0 bases, with 7 bases between. Germline V gene lookup returns CDR1 MNHNS and CDR2 SASEGT. CDR3 bases: TGTGCCAGCAGTGGACAGCGCTCTGGAAACACCATATATTTT. Translation: CASSGQRSGNTIYF.

The rearrangement joins TRBV6-5 to TRBJ1-6; 8 bases agree with TRBD1. In germline, CDR1 is MNHEY, CDR2 SVGAGI. This CDR3 contains 16 residues. The V segment lost 5 bases and the J segment 6 bases; nucleotides outside the gene matches: 9. CDR3 nucleotide sequence: TGTGCCAGCAGTACCGGGACAGGTTCCCTTAATTCACCCCTCCACTTT. This sequence encodes CASSTGTGSLNSPLHF.

This chain connects TRBV6-2 or TRBV6-3 to TRBJ2-7; the D is unclear. The V end was cut by 6 bases, the J end by 0 bases, with 18 bases between. The CDR3 is made up of 16 amino acids. Germline V gene data show CDR1 as MNHEY and CDR2 as SVGEGT. CDR3 sequence reads: CASRSSVGSPSYEQYF. The CDR3 bases are TGTGCCAGCAGGTCCTCGGTGGGGTCACCCTCCTACGAGCAGTACTTC.

This clonotype was observed a few times. The V and J genes are TRBV27 and TRBJ1-5; D perhaps matches TRBD1 (6 bases). Germline CDR1 is MNHEY and CDR2 is SMNVEV (reference sequence). The CDR3 contains 16 residues. V lost 1 base to trimming and J lost 7 bases, with 17 bases between them. The CDR3 sequence is CASSLLGPRGGQPQHF. The CDR3 DNA reads as TGTGCCAGCAGTTTATTAGGCCCCAGGGGAGGACAGCCCCAGCATTTT.

The sample holds a few counts of this clonotype. The chain links TRBV12-5 to TRBJ2-3; D uncertain. V was shortened by 4 bases and J by 1 base, with 15 bases between the two germline ends. Germline V lookup: CDR1 LGHNT, CDR2 FRNRAP. CDR3 length: 16 amino acids. CDR3 in amino acids: CASGSTSGSGTDTQYF. The CDR3 DNA reads TGTGCTAGTGGTTCAACTTCGGGTTCTGGCACAGATACGCAGTATTTT. The full variable domain, completed using reference TRBV12-5 and TRBJ2-3, is DARVTQTPRHKVTEMGQEVTMRCQPILGHNTVFWYRQTMMQGLELLAYFRNRAPLDDSGMPKDRFSAEMPDATLATLKIQPSEPRDSAVYFCASGSTSGSGTDTQYFGPGTRLTVL.

This clonotype was seen more than once but under ten times. The chain links TRBV7-8 to TRBJ2-1, with TRBD1 identical over 9 bases. Germline CDR1 and CDR2: SGHVS and FQNEAQ. Trimming cost V 0 bases and J 10 bases; bases outside gene matches: 4. This CDR3 has 14 residues. The CDR3 DNA sequence: TGTGCCAGCAGCTTAGCGATCGGGACAGGGGAGCAGTTCTTC. Its translation is CASSLAIGTGEQFF.

This clonotype was observed a few times. This rearrangement joins TRBV20-1 to TRBJ1-2; TRBD1 agrees at 8 bases. The germline gives CDR1 DFQATT, CDR2 SNEGSKA (reference sequence). This CDR3 has 15 residues. J lost 2 bases, V lost 6 bases, and 11 bases had no gene match. CDR3 sequence reads: CSAIDRTGQNYGYTF. In nucleotides, the CDR3 is TGCAGTGCCATAGACCGGACAGGGCAAAACTATGGCTACACCTTC.

This chain connects TRBV19 to TRBJ1-2, with D perhaps TRBD1 (5 bases). CDR3 length: 13 amino acids. The germline V and J ends were trimmed by 7 bases and 0 bases, with 9 bases remaining between them. Germline CDR1 is LNHDA and CDR2 is SQIVND (reference sequence). The CDR3 loop is CASTRGPNYGYTF. The CDR3 region has the DNA TGTGCCAGTACGCGGGGACCTAACTATGGCTACACCTTC.

In its sample, this clonotype was seen a few times. Mismatch with germline at one junction end may stem from a read error. The CDR3 DNA follows: TGTGCCACCCGGGGCCGGGACTCGAAAAGCTTGTGGAGTTTC. This sequence encodes CATRGRDSKSLWSF. The rearrangement uses TRBV10-3 and TRBJ2-7, with D tentatively TRBD2 (6 bases). The length of the CDR3 is 14 residues. Per the germline V gene, CDR1 is ENHRY and CDR2 is SYGVKD.

V usage is TRBV9 and J usage is TRBJ2-5; D gene ambiguous. V was clipped by 3 bases and J by 4 bases, with 4 bases between them. The CDR3 totals 11 residues. CDR1 SGDLS and CDR2 YYNGEE come from the germline V gene. CDR3 sequence: CASSAGETQYF. The CDR3 bases are TGTGCCAGCAGCGCAGGAGAGACCCAGTACTTC.

This chain connects TRBV7-2 to TRBJ2-7; D perhaps matches TRBD2 (6 bases). The germline V gene has CDR1 SGHTA and CDR2 FQGNSA. This CDR3 contains 13 residues. Trimming pared 4 bases from V and 3 bases from J, leaving 10 bases between. The CDR3 reads CASSSLAFYEQYF. The DNA of the CDR3 is TGTGCCAGCAGCTCTCTAGCGTTCTACGAGCAGTACTTC.

The V and J genes are TRBV27 and TRBJ1-2; 12 nucleotides agree with TRBD1. The CDR3 consists of 16 residues. J was trimmed by 3 bases and V by 0 bases; bases with no gene match: 2. The germline V gene encodes CDR1 MNHEY and CDR2 SMNVEV (reference sequence). CDR3 sequence (DNA): TGTGCCAGCAGTTTATCGGGACAGGGGGCAGACTATGGCTACACCTTC. It translates to CASSLSGQGADYGYTF.

In its sample, this clonotype was seen a few times. The chain joins TRBV20-1 to TRBJ2-7, with 13 nucleotides matching TRBD2. From germline, CDR1 is DFQATT and CDR2 SNEGSKA (reference sequence). The CDR3 covers 17 residues. V trimming: 4 bases; J trimming: 0 bases; junction bases outside the gene matches: 9. In nucleotides, the CDR3 is TGCAGTGCTAATCTCGTACTAGCGGGAGGGAGCTCCTACGAGCAGTACTTC. It codes for CSANLVLAGGSSYEQYF.

The chain is built from TRBV7-2 and TRBJ2-5; 8 positions agree with TRBD2. V lost 0 bases, J lost 5 bases, and 5 bases stayed unmatched. In germline, CDR1 is SGHTA, CDR2 FQGNSA. The CDR3 contains 15 residues. The DNA of the CDR3 is TGTGCCAGCAGCTTAGCAGCGGGAGAAAGGGAGACCCAGTACTTC. It specifies CASSLAAGERETQYF. Full variable domain (rest looked up from reference TRBV7-2 and TRBJ2-5): GAGVSQSPSNKVTEKGKDVELRCDPISGHTALYWYRQSLGQGLEFLIYFQGNSAPDKSGLPSDRFSAERTGGSVSTLTIQRTQQEDSAVYLCASSLAAGERETQYFGPGTRLLVL.

The sample holds many counts of this clonotype. The V and J genes are TRBV19 and TRBJ1-5, with 7 bases identical to TRBD1. The germline V gene encodes CDR1 LNHDA and CDR2 SQIVND (reference sequence). V lost 7 bases, J lost 0 bases, and 9 bases stayed unmatched. The CDR3 extends over 16 amino acids. The CDR3 loop is CASMKDRLYSNQPQHF. The CDR3 DNA follows: TGTGCCAGTATGAAGGACAGGTTATATAGCAATCAGCCCCAGCATTTT. Full variable domain (remainder filled in from reference TRBV19 and TRBJ1-5): DGGITQSPKYLFRKEGQNVTLSCEQNLNHDAMYWYRQDPGQGLRLIYYSQIVNDFQKGDIAEGYSVSREKKESFPLTVTSAQKNPTAFYLCASMKDRLYSNQPQHFGDGTRLSIL.

The chain joins TRBV6-5 to TRBJ2-7, with 9 positions matching TRBD1. The germline V gene encodes CDR1 MNHEY and CDR2 SVGAGI. Trimming removed 9 bases from V and 3 bases from J; junction bases left unmatched: 9. CDR3 length equals 14 residues. CDR3 in amino acids: CASSLTGGIYEQYF. CDR3 in DNA: TGTGCCAGTAGTCTGACAGGGGGTATCTACGAGCAGTACTTC.